This T cell receptor beta chain was identified during a study of T-cell memory formation after mild COVID-19. This clonotype was seen a few times. A single record per CDR3 protein comes from TCRdb applying MiXCR to the 5' RACE reads. Of roughly 190,000 distinct CDR3 sequences in the sample, about 16% were seen once. CDR3 length: 17 residues. Deletions cut 0 bases from V and 0 bases from J, with 13 bases between. Per the germline V gene, CDR1 is MNHEY and CDR2 is SVGAGI. Sequencing was performed on PBMCs or a T cell subset sorted from them (not recorded which). V gene TRBV6-5 combines with J gene TRBJ2-3, with unresolved D. The receptor was isolated from an adult woman who had mild COVID-19 (a few samples of this study predate the infection). Cell type and time point are not known. CDR3 in DNA: TGTGCCAGCAGTTACTCGATTGAGCCTCCTAGCACAGATACGCAGTATTTT. Translated: CASSYSIEPPSTDTQYF.